The 20 T cell receptor beta chains below come from one sample, sequenced in a study of molecular identifiers for immune sequencing clone quantification. TCRdb passed the PCR reads through MiXCR, listing each CDR3 protein once. The table includes about 510,000 distinct CDR3 sequences, roughly a fifth detected once. Sequenced material: naive CD8+ T cells from blood, with Jurkat cell RNA spiked in. Subset reported: FACS-sorted CD8+CD4-CCR7+CD45RA+ naive T cells. All receptors derive from a human donor in good health. Some libraries in this study had Jurkat cell RNA spiked in.

This clonotype was counted ten times or more. The chain links TRBV7-6 to TRBJ2-5; TRBD1 is a possible D gene (6 bases). Between the trimmed V and J ends, which lost 4 bases and 5 bases, there was a span of 44 bases. CDR3 size: 24 residues. CDR1 is SGHVS and CDR2 is FNYEAQ in the germline V gene. CDR3 protein: CASSSPPTTGKTDHVPQYGETQYF. CDR3 in DNA: TGTGCCAGCAGCTCGCCCCCCACTACAGGGAAAACGGATCACGTCCCCCAATACGGGGAGACCCAGTACTTC.

In this sample, this clonotype turned up a few times. A junction end diverges from the germline sequence, so it may reflect a read error. The chain is built from TRBV19 and TRBJ2-3; unclear D gene. The CDR3 contains 17 residues. CDR1 is LNHDA, CDR2 SQIVND, per germline (reference sequence). The CDR3 sequence: CASSSRTYSEHTDAQYF. CDR3 coding DNA: TGTGCCAGTAGTTCCCGGACCTATTCTGAACACACAGATGCGCAGTATTTT. The whole variable domain, filled in from reference TRBV19 and TRBJ2-3, reads DGGITQSPKYLFRKEGQNVTLSCEQNLNHDAMYWYRQDPGQGLRLIYYSQIVNDFQKGDIAEGYSVSREKKESFPLTVTSAQKNPTAFYLCASSSRTYSEHTDAQYFGPGTRLTVL.

Concerning this clonotype itself: This may stem from a read error, because a much larger clone lies one nucleotide away. The gene calls are TRBV12-5 and TRBJ1-1; D is possibly TRBD1 (5 bases). Germline V gene data show CDR1 as LGHNT and CDR2 as FRNRAP. This CDR3 spans 13 amino acids. V was trimmed by 1 base and J by 6 bases, leaving 9 bases between them. The CDR3 coding sequence is TGTGCTAGTGGTTTGGGGGGGGGGGCTGAAGCTTTCTTT. It yields the protein CASGLGGGAEAFF.

This clonotype was seen many times. The chain combines TRBV7-9 with TRBJ2-7; TRBD1 matches at 10 bases. Per the germline V gene, CDR1 is SEHNR and CDR2 is FQNEAQ (reference sequence). V dropped 4 bases and J dropped 3; count of bases not matched to a gene: 3. The CDR3 contains 14 residues. The CDR3 loop is CASSSWDRGYEQYF. The CDR3 DNA reads as TGTGCCAGCAGCTCGTGGGACAGGGGCTACGAGCAGTACTTC.

As to this clonotype: A much larger clone differs from this one at a single base, so this may be a read error. The chain uses TRBV9 and TRBJ2-2; tentative D call: TRBD2 (5 bases). The CDR3 covers 12 residues. Per the germline V gene, CDR1 is SGDLS and CDR2 is YYNGEE. The CDR3 nucleotides read TGTGCCAGCAGCGGGAGCGCCGGGGTGCTGTTTTTT. Its translation is CASSGSAGVLFF.

The chain combines TRBV3-1 with TRBJ2-3, with 7 positions matching TRBD2. Germline assignment: CDR1 LGHDT and CDR2 YNNKEL (reference sequence). V shed 4 bases, J shed 7 bases, and the junction held 14 bases outside the gene matches. The CDR3 runs 16 residues. CDR3 in amino acids: CASSPVSGLTRNTQYF. Here the CDR3 DNA reads TGTGCCAGCAGCCCCGTTTCGGGACTAACGAGAAATACGCAGTATTTT.

The sample holds a few counts of this clonotype. The chain recombines TRBV7-2 with TRBJ2-1; D could derive from TRBD1 or TRBD2 (5 bases each). The CDR3 has 18 residues. Germline V gives CDR1 SGHTA, CDR2 FQGNSA. V was trimmed by 1 base and J by 9 bases, leaving 25 bases between them. The CDR3 region has the DNA TGTGCCAGCAGCTTAGGCTACCACGTGGGGACGTTGGAAATTGAGCAGTTCTTC. It encodes CASSLGYHVGTLEIEQFF.

The sample holds many counts of this clonotype. The chain is built from TRBV7-2 and TRBJ2-3; a weak D match, TRBD2 (6 bases). Germline CDR1 SGHTA, CDR2 FQGNSA. V shed 5 bases and J shed 2 bases, with 14 bases lying between them. The CDR3 has 15 residues. CDR3 amino acids: CASSTLGGITDTQYF. The CDR3 region has the DNA TGTGCCAGCAGCACACTGGGGGGAATCACAGATACGCAGTATTTT.

J is TRBJ2-2 and V is TRBV7-6, with 12 bases matching TRBD2. Looked up from germline, CDR1 is SGHVS and CDR2 is FNYEAQ. The J segment lost 6 bases and the V segment lost 5 bases, leaving 4 bases of the junction unmatched. CDR3 length: 15 residues. The CDR3 nucleotides are TGTGCCAGCAGCAAGACTAGCGGGAGCGCCGGGGAGCTGTTTTTT. Translated: CASSKTSGSAGELFF.

This clonotype has a single count. The genes are TRBV7-2 and TRBJ2-7; D assignment may be TRBD1 or TRBD2 (5 bases each). Germline lookup yields CDR1 SGHTA and CDR2 FQGNSA. Between the trimmed V and J ends, which lost 5 bases and 4 bases, there was a span of 15 bases. The CDR3 covers 14 residues. The CDR3 DNA reads TGTGCCAGCAGCCCAACGGGACGCAAATACGAGCAGTACTTC. It specifies CASSPTGRKYEQYF.

V usage is TRBV20-1 and J usage is TRBJ2-1, with 8 bases lining up with TRBD1. The V segment lost 3 bases and the J segment 6 bases; nucleotides outside the gene matches: 7. Germline V gene lookup returns CDR1 DFQATT and CDR2 SNEGSKA (reference sequence). The CDR3 totals 14 residues. The CDR3: CSASRDRPVNEQFF. The CDR3 DNA sequence: TGCAGTGCTAGCCGGGACAGGCCCGTCAATGAGCAGTTCTTC.

The rearrangement uses TRBV9 and TRBJ1-1; D is unclear. The germline CDR1 and CDR2 sequences are SGDLS and YYNGEE. The CDR3 loop spans 13 amino acids. The germline V and J ends were trimmed by 4 bases and 1 base, with 8 bases remaining between them. The CDR3 sequence is CASSTDANTEAFF. CDR3 DNA: TGTGCCAGCAGCACGGATGCGAACACTGAAGCTTTCTTT.

This clonotype was counted at least ten times. The chain recombines TRBV6-5 with TRBJ2-3, with TRBD2 matching over 10 bases. With 8 bases clipped from V and 2 bases from J, the junction kept 13 bases outside the gene matches. This CDR3 spans 17 amino acids. Germline assignment: CDR1 MNHEY and CDR2 SVGAGI. CDR3 nucleotide sequence: TGTGCCAGCGCAAGAGCCTCACTAGCGGGGAACACAGATACGCAGTATTTT. Its translation: CASARASLAGNTDTQYF.

This clonotype has a handful of counts. This chain uses TRBV11-2 with TRBJ2-7; D perhaps matches TRBD2 (5 bases). The CDR3 has 15 residues. Per germline, CDR1 SGHAT and CDR2 FQNNGV. V lost 1 base to trimming and J lost 3 bases, with 13 bases between them. The CDR3 loop reads CASSLGGHSFYEQYF. Written as DNA, the CDR3 is TGTGCCAGCAGCTTAGGAGGGCATTCGTTCTACGAGCAGTACTTC.

For the CDR3, the DNA is TGTGCCTGGACTATTTTGAACACTGAAGCTTTCTTT. Translating it yields CAWTILNTEAFF. This chain links TRBV30 with TRBJ1-1; D ambiguous. The CDR3 has 12 residues. Trimming left V 4 bases short and J 0 bases short, with 6 bases between. CDR1 is GTSNPN, CDR2 SVGIG, per germline (reference sequence).

The sample holds many counts of this clonotype. The chain has TRBV10-3 and TRBJ1-4; no definite D call. CDR1 ENHRY and CDR2 SYGVKD come from the germline V gene. V was pared by 2 bases and J by 8 bases, with 9 bases between. CDR3 length: 13 residues. The CDR3 region is CAISEGPGEKLFF. The CDR3 coding sequence is TGTGCCATCAGTGAGGGGCCCGGAGAAAAACTGTTTTTT.

This clonotype was detected ten times or more. The V gene is TRBV24-1, the J gene TRBJ1-5; D possibly corresponds to TRBD1 (5 bases). Germline CDR1 reads KGHDR; CDR2 reads SFDVKD. Trimming removed 6 bases at V and 3 bases at J, with 11 bases between. The CDR3 contains 14 residues. The CDR3 here is CATSSGKINQPQHF. For the CDR3, the DNA is TGTGCCACCAGTTCAGGGAAGATCAATCAGCCCCAGCATTTT.

This chain uses TRBV10-2 with TRBJ2-3; D possibly corresponds to TRBD1 (5 bases). Germline V gene sequence: CDR1 WSHSY, CDR2 SAAADI. This CDR3 is built from 16 residues. Between the trimmed V and J ends, which lost 2 bases and 0 bases, there was a span of 12 bases. CDR3 region: CASSEDSPISTDTQYF. The DNA for the CDR3 is TGCGCCAGCAGTGAGGACAGCCCGATTAGCACAGATACGCAGTATTTT.

This chain links TRBV3-1 with TRBJ2-7; D perhaps matches TRBD2 (6 bases). Between the trimmed V and J ends, which lost 0 bases and 5 bases, there was a span of 14 bases. Looked up from germline, CDR1 is LGHDT and CDR2 is YNNKEL (reference sequence). There are 15 residues in the CDR3. The CDR3 region has the DNA TGTGCCAGCAGCCAAGAATTGGGGGGACGGGACGAGCAGTACTTC. It translates to CASSQELGGRDEQYF.

This clonotype came up many times. This chain connects TRBV9 to TRBJ2-2; the D is unclear. Looked up from germline, CDR1 is SGDLS and CDR2 is YYNGEE. V was trimmed by 4 bases and J by 4 bases, leaving 5 bases between them. The CDR3 loop spans 12 amino acids. The CDR3 DNA reads TGTGCCAGCAGCTGGAGCACCGGGGAGCTGTTTTTT. It yields the protein CASSWSTGELFF. Full variable domain (missing parts from reference TRBV9 and TRBJ2-2): DSGVTQTPKHLITATGQRVTLRCSPRSGDLSVYWYQQSLDQGLQFLIQYYNGEERAKGNILERFSAQQFPDLHSELNLSSLELGDSALYFCASSWSTGELFFGEGSRLTVL.